This passage covers 26 T cell receptor beta chains from one sample sequenced in a study of cytomegalovirus exposure and HLA in healthy donors. Researchers ran the PCR with 60 Vbeta and 13 Jbeta primers. This table comes from immunoSEQ multiplex PCR, and its TCRdb copy is limited to in-frame clones, with some not included. The sample has roughly 190,000 clones; roughly 80% are singletons. Source material: PBMCs. These receptors were collected from a woman aged 50 to 65 in good health and CMV-seronegative.

This chain connects TRBV6-6 to TRBJ2-7; D may be TRBD1 (6 bases). CDR3 length equals 14 residues. The V gene's germline CDR1 is MNHNY and CDR2 SVGAGI (reference sequence). Trimming took off 4 bases at V and 2 bases at J, with 12 bases between the two ends. CDR3 in amino acids: CASSSTGSPYEQYF. The DNA for the CDR3 is TGTGCCAGCAGTTCCACAGGGTCCCCCTACGAGCAGTACTTC.

The V gene is TRBV27, the J gene TRBJ1-5, with TRBD1 matching 7 bases. The CDR3 runs 20 residues. The trim removed 5 bases at V and 0 bases at J, leaving 19 bases unmatched. Germline CDR1 and CDR2: MNHEY and SMNVEV (reference sequence). The DNA for the CDR3 is TGTGCCAGCAGTCCTCACCACCTCAGACAGGGATTATATAGCAATCAGCCCCAGCATTTT. Amino acids: CASSPHHLRQGLYSNQPQHF.

The rearrangement uses TRBV18 and TRBJ2-7; no firm D call. The germline gives CDR1 KGHSH, CDR2 LQKENI. Deletions cut 1 base from V and 6 bases from J, with 7 bases between. This CDR3 is built from 12 residues. The CDR3 DNA follows: TGTGCCAGCTCACCACAGCCCCTCGAGCAGTACTTC. Its translation is CASSPQPLEQYF.

V and J are TRBV28 and TRBJ1-1, with 7 bases that match TRBD1. The V gene's germline CDR1 is MDHEN and CDR2 SYDVKM. This CDR3 is built from 15 residues. Unmatched junction bases numbered 6, after V lost 4 bases and J lost 1 base. The DNA for the CDR3 is TGTGCCAGCAGTTCCCAGACAGGGTGGAACACTGAAGCTTTCTTT. Protein: CASSSQTGWNTEAFF.

This clone was found a few times. This sequence joins TRBV5-1 and TRBJ2-2; D perhaps matches TRBD2 (6 bases). Germline V gene lookup returns CDR1 SGHRS and CDR2 YFSETQ. The CDR3 consists of 14 residues. V lost 0 bases, J lost 6 bases, and 9 bases lay in between. DNA of the CDR3: TGCGCCAGCAGCTTGGCCGGGAGCCCCGGGGAGCTGTTTTTT. Translation gives CASSLAGSPGELFF.

The V and J genes are TRBV13 and TRBJ1-1, with TRBD1 matching 8 bases. This CDR3 is built from 14 residues. The trim removed 5 bases at V and 5 bases at J, leaving 7 bases unmatched. CDR1 PRHDT and CDR2 FYEKMQ come from the germline V gene (reference sequence). For the CDR3, the DNA is TGTGCCAGCAGCCCCCGGACAGGGCGGACTGAAGCTTTCTTT. As protein: CASSPRTGRTEAFF.

V usage is TRBV25-1 and J usage is TRBJ1-2; D not certain. Germline CDR1 is MGHDK and CDR2 is SYGVNS. This CDR3 has 15 amino acids. The ends were cut back, 1 base at V and 4 bases at J, with 13 bases in the middle. The DNA for the CDR3 is TGTGCCAGCAGTGAATTAGAGGCGACCTTCTATGGCTACACCTTC. It translates to CASSELEATFYGYTF.

This rearrangement joins TRBV10-3 to TRBJ1-2; 11 bases line up with TRBD1. CDR1 is ENHRY and CDR2 is SYGVKD in the germline V gene. The CDR3 extends over 14 amino acids. V was clipped by 7 bases and J by 4 bases; unmatched bases: 5. For the CDR3, the DNA is TGTGCCATCACCCGGGACAGGGGGATCTATGGCTACACCTTC. This translates into CAITRDRGIYGYTF.

The V gene is TRBV4-1, the J gene TRBJ1-1; TRBD1 matches 8 bases. The CDR3 totals 19 residues. Germline assignment: CDR1 MGHRA and CDR2 YSYEKL. J gave up 0 bases and V 1 base, and 13 bases lay outside the gene matches. The CDR3 bases are TGCGCCAGCAGCCAAGCGGTGACAGGGGAGGGAAGGTTGAACACTGAAGCTTTCTTT. Protein sequence: CASSQAVTGEGRLNTEAFF.

This clone appeared once. This rearrangement joins TRBV12-2 to TRBJ1-3. TRBV12-2 is labeled a pseudogene. The CDR3 consists of 17 residues. CDR3 residues: CASRLAQSGFSGNTIYF. The CDR3 DNA is TGTGCAAGTCGCTTAGCGCAGTCCGGGTTCTCTGGAAACACCATATATTTT.

The CDR3 here is CASRSTSGFQETQYF. The DNA for the CDR3 is TGTGCCAGCAGGTCGACTAGCGGCTTCCAAGAGACCCAGTACTTC. This chain joins TRBV27 and TRBJ2-5; 9 bases line up with TRBD2. Germline CDR1 reads MNHEY; CDR2 reads SMNVEV (reference sequence). CDR3 length: 15 residues. Losses at the gene ends were 6 bases for V and 1 base for J; bases not matched to a gene: 6.

The J gene is TRBJ2-5, the V gene TRBV19, with D perhaps matching TRBD1 (5 bases). The V end was cut by 6 bases, the J end by 6 bases, with 11 bases between. The CDR3 totals 12 residues. Germline V gives CDR1 LNHDA, CDR2 SQIVND (reference sequence). The CDR3 protein is CASSPDKKTQYF. The CDR3 region has the DNA TGTGCCAGTAGCCCGGACAAAAAGACCCAGTACTTC. The full variable domain, in which reference TRBV19 and TRBJ2-5 provide the parts outside the CDR3, is DGGITQSPKYLFRKEGQNVTLSCEQNLNHDAMYWYRQDPGQGLRLIYYSQIVNDFQKGDIAEGYSVSREKKESFPLTVTSAQKNPTAFYLCASSPDKKTQYFGPGTRLLVL.

This chain connects TRBV5-1 to TRBJ2-3, with D maybe TRBD1 (6 bases). The V end was cut by 4 bases, the J end by 10 bases, with 19 bases between. The CDR3 sequence is 14 residues long. CDR1 SGHRS and CDR2 YFSETQ come from the germline V gene. CDR3 nucleotide sequence: TGCGCCAGCAGCCCCACAGGGAATCTTGGTGCGCAGTATTTT. Translating it yields CASSPTGNLGAQYF. The variable domain in full, with the rest retrieved from reference TRBV5-1 and TRBJ2-3, is KAGVTQTPRYLIKTRGQQVTLSCSPISGHRSVSWYQQTPGQGLQFLFEYFSETQRNKGNFPGRFSGRQFSNSRSEMNVSTLELGDSALYLCASSPTGNLGAQYFGPGTRLTVL.

The V gene is TRBV29-1, the J gene TRBJ2-7; D is uncertain. CDR3 length: 14 amino acids. CDR1 is SQVTM, CDR2 ANQGSEA, per germline. V was shortened by 6 bases and J by 3 bases, with 18 bases between the two germline ends. CDR3 sequence (DNA): TGCAGCGTCATCCCCACAACACATAACTACGAGCAGTACTTC. This sequence encodes CSVIPTTHNYEQYF.

The CDR3 coding sequence is TGTGCCAGCAGAGCAGGAACTTACGAGACCTACGAGCAGTACTTC. The encoded protein is CASRAGTYETYEQYF. The chain couples TRBV6-6 to TRBJ2-7; D remains ambiguous. Germline V gene lookup returns CDR1 MNHNY and CDR2 SVGAGI (reference sequence). Between the trimmed V and J ends, which lost 6 bases and 2 bases, there was a span of 17 bases. This CDR3 contains 15 residues.

The CDR3 DNA reads TGTGCCAGCAGTTCACCGGGACAGAGCTCTGGAAACACCATATATTTT. As protein: CASSSPGQSSGNTIYF. This sequence joins TRBV28 and TRBJ1-3, with 7 bases that match TRBD1. Germline-derived CDR1 and CDR2 are MDHEN and SYDVKM. The CDR3 has 16 amino acids. The J segment lost 0 bases and the V segment lost 4 bases, leaving 6 bases of the junction unmatched.

This clone occurred a few times. The chain recombines TRBV2 with TRBJ1-5; D call uncertain. Germline-derived CDR1 and CDR2 are SNHLY and FYNNEI. The CDR3 extends over 11 amino acids. V lost 5 bases, J lost 9 bases, and 8 bases lay in between. The CDR3 coding sequence is TGTGCCAGCAGTCCTCGGGGGCCCCAGCATTTT. It encodes CASSPRGPQHF.

This chain links TRBV6-1 with TRBJ1-2, with 11 nucleotides matching TRBD1. The CDR3 is 15 residues long. Germline values: CDR1 MNHNS, CDR2 SASEGT. V lost 5 bases to trimming and J lost 8 bases; unmatched junction nucleotides: 10. CDR3 DNA sequence: TGTGCCAGCAGTCCTTCCGGACAGGGGGCAGGAGGCTACACCTTC. It specifies CASSPSGQGAGGYTF.

This sequence joins TRBV6-6 and TRBJ1-5; tentatively, D is TRBD1 (5 bases). Germline values: CDR1 MNHNY, CDR2 SVGAGI (reference sequence). This CDR3 contains 15 residues. With 2 bases removed from V and 1 base from J, the gap between germline ends came to 9 bases. The DNA of the CDR3 is TGTGCCAGCAGTTACGGGACTGCAAGCAATCAGCCCCAGCATTTT. This codes for CASSYGTASNQPQHF.

The V and J genes are TRBV2 and TRBJ1-5; no reliable D call. Per the germline V gene, CDR1 is SNHLY and CDR2 is FYNNEI. The CDR3 is 17 residues long. Trimming left V 6 bases short and J 6 bases short, with 24 bases between. The CDR3 sequence: CASSEGLTFGSRQPQHF. In nucleotides, the CDR3 is TGTGCCAGCAGCGAGGGTCTCACTTTTGGGTCGCGTCAGCCCCAGCATTTT.

This clone was seen only once. DNA of the CDR3: TGCGCCAGCAGCCGGGAGGGGAGTTCACCCCTCCACTTT. It encodes CASSREGSSPLHF. The chain uses TRBV5-1 and TRBJ1-6, with D possibly being TRBD1 (5 bases). Germline V gene lookup returns CDR1 SGHRS and CDR2 YFSETQ. The CDR3 is 13 amino acids. Trimming stripped 4 bases from V and 9 bases from J, with 11 bases between.

The chain carries TRBV6-5 and TRBJ1-4, with D possibly matching TRBD1 (6 bases). V dropped 5 bases and J dropped 5 bases, with 12 bases sitting between them. CDR1 is MNHEY, CDR2 SVGAGI, per germline. CDR3 length: 14 amino acids. The CDR3 loop is CASSRTALNEKLFF. The CDR3 DNA is TGTGCCAGCAGTCGGACAGCTTTGAATGAAAAACTGTTTTTT.

V usage is TRBV19 and J usage is TRBJ1-2; D possibly corresponds to TRBD1 (5 bases). Trimming pared 2 bases from V and 4 bases from J, leaving 11 bases between. Germline CDR1 is LNHDA and CDR2 is SQIVND (reference sequence). There are 14 residues in the CDR3. CDR3 amino acids: CASSINGGVYGYTF. The CDR3 DNA is TGTGCCAGTAGTATAAACGGAGGGGTCTATGGCTACACCTTC.

The CDR3, as DNA: TGTGCCAGTCTCATAGGGGGCAGCTCCTACGAGCAGTACTTC. It specifies CASLIGGSSYEQYF. The V and J genes are TRBV7-8 and TRBJ2-7, with 7 bases matching TRBD1. V was pared by 9 bases and J by 0 bases, with 8 bases of the junction left unmatched. This CDR3 region has 14 residues. Per germline, CDR1 SGHVS and CDR2 FQNEAQ.

The chain employs TRBV19 and TRBJ1-1; D is possibly TRBD1 (5 bases). Looked up from germline, CDR1 is LNHDA and CDR2 is SQIVND (reference sequence). The CDR3 contains 14 residues. Trimming took 2 bases from V and 1 from J, leaving 8 bases between them. In nucleotides, the CDR3 is TGTGCCAGTAGTATATTTCAGGGGAACACTGAAGCTTTCTTT. Protein: CASSIFQGNTEAFF.

This rearrangement joins TRBV5-1 to TRBJ1-1; 9 bases match TRBD1. Trimming removed 2 bases from V and 0 bases from J; junction bases left unmatched: 5. The CDR3 covers 16 residues. Germline-derived CDR1 and CDR2 are SGHRS and YFSETQ. The CDR3 region is CASSLPGQGLNTEAFF. CDR3 DNA: TGCGCCAGCAGCTTACCGGGACAGGGTTTGAACACTGAAGCTTTCTTT.